This passage covers 12 T cell receptor beta chains from one sample sequenced in a study of T-cell reconstitution after alpha-beta-depleted transplantation in children. Molecular barcoding with unique molecular identifiers was used for the TCRbeta library. TCRdb used MiXCR to reprocess the PCR reads, holding one entry per CDR3 protein. The sample comprises hundreds of thousands of distinct CDR3 sequences, around 9.5% of which are singletons, and over 5% rests with the top ten. The sample was PBMCs from the stem cell graft donor, taken from the stem cell graft. These receptors all stem from a human donor who donated a stem cell graft to a child with acute lymphoblastic leukemia.

CDR3 in amino acids: CASSQGTSYQPQHF. The CDR3, as DNA: TGCGCCAGCAGCCAAGGAACGTCCTATCAGCCCCAGCATTTT. The V and J genes are TRBV4-3 and TRBJ1-5, with D hard to call. V was cut by 1 base and J by 5 bases, with 9 bases left in between. This CDR3 has 14 amino acids. The germline V gene encodes CDR1 LGHNA and CDR2 YSLEER.

In its sample, this clonotype was seen many times. The J gene is TRBJ1-2, the V gene TRBV11-2; no definite D call. Trimming took 0 bases from V and 0 from J, leaving 11 bases between them. The germline CDR1 and CDR2 sequences are SGHAT and FQNNGV. This CDR3 has 16 amino acids. The CDR3 DNA sequence: TGTGCCAGCAGCTTAGACCCCGGAACAGCTAACTATGGCTACACCTTC. Translation gives CASSLDPGTANYGYTF.

This clonotype was seen a handful of times. V and J are TRBV2 and TRBJ2-3, with 9 bases identical to TRBD1. There are 14 residues in the CDR3. The V and J ends lost 6 bases and 3 bases, in that order; junction bases with no gene match: 4. CDR1 and CDR2 from the germline V gene are SNHLY and FYNNEI. Here the CDR3 reads CASRRTGATDTQYF. CDR3 DNA: TGTGCCAGCAGGCGGACAGGGGCGACAGATACGCAGTATTTT. Based on the CDR3 plus reference TRBV2 and TRBJ2-3, the full variable domain is EPEVTQTPSHQVTQMGQEVILRCVPISNHLYFYWYRQILGQKVEFLVSFYNNEISEKSEIFDDQFSVERPDGSNFTLKIRSTKLEDSAMYFCASRRTGATDTQYFGPGTRLTVL.

This clonotype came up many times. The chain recombines TRBV20-1 with TRBJ2-3, with D unclear. V was clipped by 3 bases and J by 6 bases, with 10 bases between them. There are 12 residues in the CDR3. Looked up from germline, CDR1 is DFQATT and CDR2 is SNEGSKA (reference sequence). CDR3 sequence (DNA): TGCAGTGCTAGCGGACGGCCGGATACGCAGTATTTT. This gives the protein CSASGRPDTQYF.

Ten or more counts support this clonotype. V is TRBV29-1 and J is TRBJ2-1; D perhaps matches TRBD2 (5 bases). The germline V gene has CDR1 SQVTM and CDR2 ANQGSEA. The CDR3 is 16 amino acids. Between the trimmed V and J ends, which lost 4 bases and 0 bases, there was a span of 16 bases. The CDR3 DNA sequence: TGCAGCGTTGGGGGAGCAGGATTCTCCTCCTACAATGAGCAGTTCTTC. It is translated as CSVGGAGFSSYNEQFF.

This clonotype has only a few counts. The chain employs TRBV4-3 and TRBJ2-7, with 7 bases aligning to TRBD1. There are 15 residues in the CDR3. Germline CDR1 is LGHNA and CDR2 is YSLEER. The ends lost 4 bases at V and 3 bases at J; junction bases unmatched: 9. The CDR3, as DNA: TGCGCCAGCAGCCCAACGACAGGGACCAACTACGAGCAGTACTTC. Its protein is CASSPTTGTNYEQYF.

The chain combines TRBV5-1 with TRBJ2-1, with 8 bases that match TRBD2. Germline lookup yields CDR1 SGHRS and CDR2 YFSETQ. CDR3 length: 18 amino acids. The J segment lost 2 bases and the V segment lost 2 bases, leaving 12 bases of the junction unmatched. For the CDR3, the DNA is TGCGCCAGCAGCTTCCCCGGAGTAGCGGGGACCGCCTACAATGAGCAGTTCTTC. This gives the protein CASSFPGVAGTAYNEQFF.

The chain joins TRBV29-1 to TRBJ2-1; 9 bases map to TRBD2. The V gene end was trimmed by 4 bases and the J gene end by 2 bases; junction bases not matched to a gene: 6. The CDR3 runs to 15 residues. CDR1 SQVTM and CDR2 ANQGSEA come from the germline V gene. CDR3 region: CSVAKVAGAYNEQFF. The CDR3 nucleotides read TGCAGCGTTGCGAAGGTAGCGGGGGCCTACAATGAGCAGTTCTTC.

This clonotype was observed a handful of times. V is TRBV12-3 or TRBV12-4 and J is TRBJ1-2; D possibly corresponds to TRBD1 (6 bases). V was shortened by 6 bases and J by 2 bases, with 16 bases between the two germline ends. This CDR3 is 15 amino acids long. In DNA, the CDR3 is TGTGCCAGCAGCTTGCTCGGGGGGGCGAACTATGGCTACACCTTC. Protein: CASSLLGGANYGYTF.

This clonotype was seen a handful of times. The V call is TRBV5-1, the J call TRBJ1-1, with a tentative D call TRBD1 (6 bases). Trimming removed 5 bases at V and 4 bases at J, with 12 bases between. Germline-derived CDR1 and CDR2 are SGHRS and YFSETQ. The CDR3 consists of 13 residues. The CDR3 bases are TGCGCCAGCAGAGGGGGGTCTCCCACTGAAGCTTTCTTT. It specifies CASRGGSPTEAFF.

This clonotype was recorded many times. J is TRBJ2-5 and V is TRBV5-8; TRBD2 might be the D (5 bases). The CDR3 has 15 amino acids. Germline CDR1 SGHTS, CDR2 YDEGEE. The DNA for the CDR3 is TGTGCAACGTCACCGGGGAGATTAAACCAAGAGACCCAGTACTTC. This gives the protein CATSPGRLNQETQYF.

In its sample, this clonotype was seen a few times. The rearrangement uses TRBV6-1 and TRBJ2-1, with TRBD2 matching 10 bases. V trimming: 6 bases; J trimming: 0 bases; junction bases outside the gene matches: 8. The germline V gene has CDR1 MNHNS and CDR2 SASEGT. The CDR3 consists of 17 residues. The CDR3 nucleotides read TGTGCCAGCAGATCTAGCGGGGGCCGGAGCTCCTACAATGAGCAGTTCTTC. Amino acid sequence: CASRSSGGRSSYNEQFF.